A selection of T cell receptor beta chains follows, all from one sample in a study of cytomegalovirus exposure and HLA in healthy donors. TCRdb's table, derived via immunoSEQ multiplex PCR, lists solely in-frame clones and lacks some. The sample carries some 130,000 clones, 70% to 80% recorded once. Sequencing input: PBMCs. The receptors originated from a woman in her 50s in good health and CMV-seropositive. CDR3s include the opening cysteine and the closing phenylalanine or tryptophan. A D gene is named only where the DNA matches it firmly. Clone size, where shown, is once, few, many, or a class for clones that have expanded.

j_call v_call clone_size d_call cdr3_aa cdr3_nt
TRBJ2-2 TRBV7-9 once - CASSYSTSSPGELFF TGTGCCAGCAGCTACTCGACAAGTTCTCCCGGGGAGCTGTTTTTT
TRBJ2-3 TRBV28 - - CASSLVGGGGPETQYF TGTGCCAGCAGTTTAGTGGGCGGCGGGGGCCCCGAGACGCAGTATTTT
TRBJ1-1 TRBV7-3 - TRBD1 CASRADREFAEAFF TGTGCCAGCAGGGCCGACAGGGAGTTCGCTGAAGCTTTCTTT
TRBJ1-1 TRBV14 - - CASSQTRVDTEAFF TGTGCCAGCAGCCAAACTAGGGTAGACACTGAAGCTTTCTTT
TRBJ1-2 TRBV7-9 - - CASSLGAGSNYGYTF TGTGCCAGCAGCTTAGGGGCCGGGAGTAACTATGGCTACACCTTC
TRBJ2-7 TRBV6-9 few TRBD2 CASSQEGLRYEQYF TGTGCCAGCAGTCAAGAGGGACTACGCTACGAGCAGTACTTC
TRBJ2-3 TRBV9 few - CASSVALQGGPSTDTQYF TGTGCCAGCAGCGTAGCGTTACAGGGGGGGCCTAGCACAGATACGCAGTATTTT
TRBJ2-5 TRBV5-1 once - CASSSKQGRQETQYF TGCGCCAGCAGCTCAAAGCAGGGCCGCCAAGAGACCCAGTACTTC
TRBJ1-1 TRBV30 - - CAWSPDSPSDEAFF TGTGCCTGGTCGCCGGACAGTCCCTCGGATGAAGCTTTCTTT
TRBJ2-3 TRBV15 - TRBD2 CATSREARGMADTQYF TGTGCCACCAGCAGGGAGGCGCGGGGGATGGCAGATACGCAGTATTTT
TRBJ2-7 TRBV30 few TRBD1 CAWMGDRYEQYF TGTGCCTGGATGGGGGACAGATACGAGCAGTACTTC
TRBJ1-2 TRBV6-1 - TRBD1 CASIGQGFYGYTF TGTGCCAGCATAGGACAGGGGTTCTATGGCTACACCTTC
TRBJ1-4 TRBV6-5 few TRBD1 CASSYSQGATEKLFF TGTGCCAGCAGTTACTCCCAGGGGGCGACTGAAAAACTGTTTTTT
TRBJ1-4 TRBV28 - TRBD1 CASSYPGTGGGKLFF TGTGCCAGCAGTTATCCGGGGACAGGGGGCGGAAAACTGTTTTTT
TRBJ1-4 TRBV7-9 - TRBD1 CASSVGTAEKLFF TGTGCCAGCAGCGTCGGGACAGCTGAAAAACTGTTTTTT
TRBJ2-5 TRBV27 - TRBD1 CASSSSTGAILETQYF TGTGCCAGCAGTTCCTCGACAGGGGCGATCTTAGAGACCCAGTACTTC
TRBJ1-2 TRBV5-1 few - CASIIQGSDYGYTF TGCGCCAGCATCATCCAGGGATCAGACTATGGCTACACCTTC
TRBJ2-7 TRBV5-1 few TRBD1 CASSFGQGGAYEQYF TGCGCCAGCAGCTTTGGACAGGGGGGAGCCTACGAGCAGTACTTC
TRBJ1-1 TRBV27 few - CASSLELSAEAFF TGTGCCAGCAGTCTCGAATTATCGGCTGAAGCTTTCTTT
TRBJ2-7 TRBV10-1 - - CASSESGVF TGCGCCAGCAGTGAGTCGGGAGTCTTC
TRBJ2-1 TRBV29-1 - TRBD2 CSVEEIAGAGFF TGCAGCGTTGAAGAAATAGCGGGGGCCGGATTCTTC
TRBJ2-7 TRBV5-1 - - CASSVDRHSYEQYF TGCGCCAGCAGCGTCGACAGACACTCCTACGAGCAGTACTTC
TRBJ1-4 TRBV5-4 - - CASSLDRFNEKLFF TGTGCCAGCAGCTTGGACAGGTTTAATGAAAAACTGTTTTTT
TRBJ1-2 TRBV20-1 few - CSVTPNYGYTF TGCAGTGTGACTCCTAACTATGGCTACACCTTC
TRBJ2-1 TRBV27 - - CASSFDLSNEQFF TGTGCCAGCAGTTTTGACTTGTCGAATGAGCAGTTCTTC
TRBJ2-5 TRBV15 - - CATSRSPGQLETQYF TGTGCCACCAGCAGATCACCCGGACAGTTAGAGACCCAGTACTTC
TRBJ2-7 TRBV27 - TRBD1 CASSLSSGGYEQYF TGTGCCAGCAGTTTATCATCAGGGGGCTACGAGCAGTACTTC
TRBJ2-4 TRBV4-2 - TRBD2 CASSRGTTEAKNIQYF TGTGCCAGCAGCCGCGGGACTACCGAAGCCAAAAACATTCAGTACTTC
TRBJ2-1 TRBV18 - TRBD1 CASSGTANNEQFF TGTGCCAGCTCAGGGACAGCGAACAATGAGCAGTTCTTC
TRBJ2-2 TRBV6-5 - - CASSYSFGAQGGELFF TGTGCCAGCAGTTACTCGTTTGGGGCGCAGGGCGGGGAGCTGTTTTTT
TRBJ2-5 TRBV14 - TRBD1 CASSPTGGGGETQYF TGTGCCAGCAGCCCGACAGGGGGCGGAGGGGAGACCCAGTACTTC
TRBJ1-1 TRBV28 - - CASSSPSGGGTEAFF TGTGCCAGCAGTTCTCCCTCGGGAGGGGGAACTGAAGCTTTCTTT
TRBJ1-3 TRBV5-6 - - CASSLVGDGNTIYF TGTGCCAGCAGCTTGGTAGGGGATGGAAACACCATATATTTT
TRBJ2-7 TRBV4-2 - TRBD2 CASSQGGSSYEQYF TGTGCCAGCAGCCAAGGCGGGAGCTCCTACGAGCAGTACTTC
TRBJ1-2 TRBV28 - - CASSFRRQELYGYTF TGTGCCAGCAGTTTCCGGCGACAGGAACTCTATGGCTACACCTTC
TRBJ1-1 TRBV19 - TRBD1 CASSIQGVGAEAFF TGTGCCAGTAGTATTCAGGGGGTAGGGGCTGAAGCTTTCTTT
TRBJ2-5 TRBV5-6 - - CASSLDTRLGETQYF TGTGCCAGCAGCTTGGACACCAGACTCGGAGAGACCCAGTACTTC
TRBJ1-4 TRBV7-9 - - CASSFPGSATNEKLFF TGTGCCAGCAGCTTTCCCGGTTCTGCAACTAATGAAAAACTGTTTTTT
TRBJ2-5 TRBV27 once TRBD2 CASSLLASGRAETQYF TGTGCCAGCAGTTTATTGGCTAGCGGGAGGGCAGAGACCCAGTACTTC
TRBJ1-5 TRBV6-1 few - CASPGGSNQPQHF TGTGCCAGCCCCGGGGGAAGCAATCAGCCCCAGCATTTT
TRBJ1-1 TRBV28 - TRBD1 CASSLGWDRGAFF TGTGCCAGCAGTTTAGGCTGGGACAGGGGGGCTTTCTTT
TRBJ2-3 TRBV4-1 - TRBD1 CASSPTGADTQYF TGCGCCAGCAGCCCCACAGGGGCAGATACGCAGTATTTT
TRBJ2-7 TRBV28 - TRBD1 CASSSPRTGSYEQYF TGTGCCAGCAGTTCCCCCCGGACAGGCTCCTACGAGCAGTACTTC
TRBJ1-5 TRBV2 - TRBD1 CASRPGTGDQPQHF TGTGCCAGCAGGCCCGGGACAGGGGATCAGCCCCAGCATTTT
TRBJ1-5 TRBV29-1 - TRBD1 CSVAGTGGGQPQHF TGCAGCGTCGCCGGGACAGGGGGCGGTCAGCCCCAGCATTTT
TRBJ2-7 TRBV27 - TRBD1 CASNPTGISAEQYF TGTGCCAGCAATCCGACAGGGATTTCCGCCGAGCAGTACTTC
TRBJ1-1 TRBV7-9 - - CASSLVTENTEAFF TGTGCCAGCAGCTTAGTGACAGAAAACACTGAAGCTTTCTTT
TRBJ2-2 TRBV9 - - CASSVAAGADTGELFF TGTGCCAGCAGCGTAGCCGCGGGCGCAGACACCGGGGAGCTGTTTTTT
TRBJ2-2 TRBV6-6 few TRBD2 CASSPLAGASGELFF TGTGCCAGCAGCCCTCTAGCGGGGGCGTCCGGGGAGCTGTTTTTT
TRBJ1-5 TRBV21-1 once - CASSRQGVYSNQPQHF TGTGCCAGCAGCAGACAGGGGGTTTATAGCAATCAGCCCCAGCATTTT
TRBJ2-2 TRBV6-5 - TRBD1 CASSYSAGGNGELFF TGTGCCAGCAGTTACTCAGCAGGGGGCAACGGGGAGCTGTTTTTT
TRBJ2-1 TRBV29-1 few TRBD2 CTYYGVAGGSSYNEQFF TGCACCTACTACGGGGTAGCGGGGGGGAGCTCCTACAATGAGCAGTTCTTC
TRBJ2-7 TRBV6-5 - - CASSYQESSYEQYF TGTGCCAGCAGTTACCAGGAAAGCTCCTACGAGCAGTACTTC